The source of this TCR beta chain is a study of beta chain features in type 1 diabetes. All of the isolated RNA was reverse transcribed, so expressed TCRB transcripts were sequenced. Produced via immunoSEQ multiplex PCR; TCRdb's table is partial and in-frame only. The sample consists of 450,000 to 600,000 clones, approximately 31% of them appearing once. The trim removed 7 bases at V and 5 bases at J, leaving 7 bases unmatched. Looked up from germline, CDR1 is SQVTM and CDR2 is ANQGSEA. The CDR3 totals 12 residues. This clone came up a few times. This CDR3 is also generated by other DNA sequences in the sample.

The TCR originated in a man aged 18 to 35 in good health. The chain uses TRBV29-1 and TRBJ2-5; 7 positions agree with TRBD2. The sample consisted of naive CD4+ T cells from blood. In DNA, the CDR3 is TGCAGCGGGCGGGAGCAGAGGGAGACCCAGTACTTC. Amino acids: CSGREQRETQYF.